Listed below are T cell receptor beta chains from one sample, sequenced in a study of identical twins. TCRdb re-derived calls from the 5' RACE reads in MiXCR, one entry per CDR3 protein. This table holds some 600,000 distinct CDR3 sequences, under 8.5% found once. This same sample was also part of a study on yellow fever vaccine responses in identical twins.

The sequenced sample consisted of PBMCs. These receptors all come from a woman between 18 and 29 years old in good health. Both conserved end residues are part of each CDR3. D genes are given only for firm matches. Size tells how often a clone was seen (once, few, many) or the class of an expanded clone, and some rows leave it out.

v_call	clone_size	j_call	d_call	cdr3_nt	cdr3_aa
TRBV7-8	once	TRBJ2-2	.	TGTGCCAGCAGCTTAATTAGGGAGCTGTTTTTT	CASSLIRELFF
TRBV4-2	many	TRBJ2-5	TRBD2	TGTGCCAGCAGCCAAGTGAAGGGACTAGCGGGAGAGGGTCGAGAGACCCAGTACTTC	CASSQVKGLAGEGRETQYF
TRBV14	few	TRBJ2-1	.	TGTGCCAGCAGCCAAGCTGTTTGGGATGAGCAGTTCTTC	CASSQAVWDEQFF
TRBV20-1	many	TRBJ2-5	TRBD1	TGCAGTGCCAAGGGACAGGGAATCGGAGAGACCCAGTACTTC	CSAKGQGIGETQYF
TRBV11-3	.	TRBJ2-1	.	TGTGCCAGCAGCTTACTGGGGATGGTCTACAATGAGCAGTTCTTC	CASSLLGMVYNEQFF
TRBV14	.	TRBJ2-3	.	TGTGCCAGCAGCCAAGATTTGTTGAGCTATACGCAGTATTTT	CASSQDLLSYTQYF
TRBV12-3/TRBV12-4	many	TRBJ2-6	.	TGTGCCAGCAGTTGGGCATCTGGGGCCAACGTCCTGACTTTC	CASSWASGANVLTF
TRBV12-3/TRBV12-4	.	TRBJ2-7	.	TGTGCCAGCAGTTTTAGGGTACTCTCCTACGAGCAGTACTTC	CASSFRVLSYEQYF
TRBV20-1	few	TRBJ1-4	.	TGCAGTGCTAGAGCGGTGGAAAAACTGTTTTTT	CSARAVEKLFF
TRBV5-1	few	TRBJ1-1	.	TGCGCCAGCAGCTGGACGGACAGAGTGAACACTGAAGCTTTCTTT	CASSWTDRVNTEAFF
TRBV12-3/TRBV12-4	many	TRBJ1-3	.	TGTGCCAGCAGTCCCTCCAAGGGGTCTGGAAACACCATATATTTT	CASSPSKGSGNTIYF
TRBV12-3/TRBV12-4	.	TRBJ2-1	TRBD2	TGTGCCAGCAGACTCACCGGGACTAGCGGGAACAATGAGCAGTTCTTC	CASRLTGTSGNNEQFF
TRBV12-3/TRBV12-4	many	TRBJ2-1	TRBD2	TGTGCCAGCAGCTTGGGGGGGTTTACCTCCGACAATGAGCAGTTCTTC	CASSLGGFTSDNEQFF
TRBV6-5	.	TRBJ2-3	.	TGTGCCAGCAGTTATCTCAGCGGGTACGGCACAGATACGCAGTATTTT	CASSYLSGYGTDTQYF
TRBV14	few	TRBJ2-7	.	TGTGCCAGCAGCCAATTACGGTCGGTATACGAGCAGTACTTC	CASSQLRSVYEQYF
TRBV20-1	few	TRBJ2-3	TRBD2	TGCAGTGCAAGGACTAGCGGGGAAACAGATACGCAGTATTTT	CSARTSGETDTQYF
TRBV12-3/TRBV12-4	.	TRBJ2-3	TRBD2	TGTGCCTTCTGTTCTCCGGGACTAGCGGGGGTCAGCACAGATACGCAGTATTTT	CAFCSPGLAGVSTDTQYF
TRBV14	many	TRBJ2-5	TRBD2	TGTGCCAGCAGCCAAGCCCTAGCGGGAGTCGGGTCCCAGTACTTC	CASSQALAGVGSQYF
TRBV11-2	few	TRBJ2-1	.	TGTGCCAGCAGCCCGGTGGGAGCCCTCTACAATGAGCAGTTCTTC	CASSPVGALYNEQFF
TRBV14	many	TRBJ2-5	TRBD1	TGTGCCAGCAGCATAATGGGACAGTACGGTGAGACCCAGTACTTC	CASSIMGQYGETQYF